This T cell receptor (beta chain) was sequenced in a study of control samples from healthy donors and cancer patients. The CDR3 extends over 12 amino acids. CDR1 and CDR2 from the germline V gene are LNHDA and SQIVND (reference sequence). Trimming took off 8 bases at V and 0 bases at J, with 7 bases between the two ends. Profiling relied on immunoSEQ multiplex PCR, and the TCRdb table lists in-frame clones only, not all of them. The data hold approximately 100,000 clones, with around 90% observed a single time. The specimen sequenced was blood. This sequence originates from a human donor in good health. The donor label of this sample is uncertain. The gene calls are TRBV19 and TRBJ1-2, with D uncertain. The CDR3 sequence is CASRKANYGYTF. The CDR3 DNA reads TGTGCCAGTCGGAAAGCTAACTATGGCTACACCTTC.